These 2 T cell receptor beta chains were all obtained from the same sample, sequenced in a study of blood T cell repertoires in COVID-19. Sequencing used immunoSEQ multiplex PCR; TCRdb keeps in-frame clones, though not all of them. The sample holds approximately 290,000 clones, approximately 85% seen once. Input material: peripheral blood. These receptors came from a human donor with COVID-19, enrolled during active disease. The donor label of this sample is uncertain.

The chain links TRBV5-6 to TRBJ1-5, with D possibly TRBD1 on 6 matching bases. Between the trimmed V and J ends, which lost 3 bases and 0 bases, there was a span of 13 bases. The germline gives CDR1 SGHDT, CDR2 YYEEEE. The CDR3 contains 16 residues. CDR3 coding DNA: TGTGCCAGCAGCTCTGGGGGCCGGGTTAGCAATCAGCCCCAGCATTTT. This translates into CASSSGGRVSNQPQHF.

The chain combines TRBV14 with TRBJ1-1; TRBD1 might be the D (5 bases). The CDR3 sequence is 14 residues long. The V gene's germline CDR1 is SGHDN and CDR2 FVKESK. The germline V and J ends were trimmed by 4 bases and 5 bases, with 14 bases remaining between them. CDR3 region: CASSRSLGGTEAFF. CDR3 DNA: TGTGCCAGCAGCCGCTCATTGGGGGGGACTGAAGCTTTCTTT. The whole variable domain, remainder taken from reference TRBV14 and TRBJ1-1, is EAGVTQFPSHSVIEKGQTVTLRCDPISGHDNLYWYRRVMGKEIKFLLHFVKESKQDESGMPNNRFLAERTGGTYSTLKVQPAELEDSGVYFCASSRSLGGTEAFFGQGTRLTVV.